This T cell receptor beta chain is drawn from a study of beta chain features in type 1 diabetes. Study in general: Patients were similar to healthy donors in age and gender (as well as in cell yields).

Whole-study results and caveats: Patients with type 1 diabetes showed fewer VDJ junction insertions and more deletions. Equally in patients and controls, shorter templates might have been favored by PCR.

The entirety of the isolated RNA underwent reverse transcription, so expressed TCRB transcripts were sequenced. Read counts averaged approximately 3.5 million for samples of naive, central memory and regulatory T cells. Clones were sequenced by immunoSEQ multiplex PCR, and TCRdb holds only the in-frame ones, with some missing. Of about 930,000 clones in the sample, 17% were seen once. This clone came up a few times. The target antigen is unknown. This CDR3 is built from 15 residues. Germline-derived CDR1 and CDR2 are LGHNA and YSLEER. The V end was cut by 0 bases, the J end by 4 bases, with 12 bases between.

The receptor was derived from a woman aged 18-35 years in good health. Sequenced: naive CD4+ T cells from blood. V is TRBV4-3 and J is TRBJ1-2; D may be TRBD1 (6 bases). This CDR3 reads CASSQDHRDLYGYTF. CDR3 sequence (DNA): TGCGCCAGCAGCCAAGATCACAGGGACCTCTATGGCTACACCTTC.